These 29 T cell receptor beta chains came from one sample sequenced in a study of cytomegalovirus exposure and HLA in healthy donors. Sequencing used immunoSEQ multiplex PCR; TCRdb keeps in-frame clones, though not all of them. The table lists fewer than 200,000 clones, approximately 89% of them singletons. The sequenced material came from PBMCs. These receptors were obtained from a young man in good health and CMV-seropositive.

The CDR3 spells CASKRSTFTEAFF. CDR3 in DNA: TGTGCCAGCAAACGAAGCACGTTCACTGAAGCTTTCTTT. The rearrangement joins TRBV27 to TRBJ1-1; D remains ambiguous. Germline V lookup: CDR1 MNHEY, CDR2 SMNVEV (reference sequence). The V end lost 7 bases, the J end lost 4 bases, and 13 bases lay between the germline ends. This CDR3 has 13 amino acids.

The chain combines TRBV28 with TRBJ2-2; TRBD2 matches 7 bases. This CDR3 spans 15 amino acids. Germline trimming cut 6 bases from V and 2 bases from J; bases unmatched to any gene: 6. The germline gives CDR1 MDHEN, CDR2 SYDVKM. DNA for the CDR3: TGTGCCAGCAGCCAAGCGGGAACCAACACCGGGGAGCTGTTTTTT. This sequence encodes CASSQAGTNTGELFF.

V is TRBV7-2 and J is TRBJ2-7, with unresolved D. Per germline, CDR1 SGHTA and CDR2 FQGNSA. V was pared by 2 bases and J by 2 bases, with 7 bases between. The CDR3 extends over 13 amino acids. The CDR3 protein is CASSLHSTYEQYF. Written as DNA, the CDR3 is TGTGCCAGCAGCTTACATTCTACCTACGAGCAGTACTTC.

The chain has TRBV4-2 and TRBJ1-1; TRBD1 might be the D (5 bases). V gave up 5 bases and J gave up 0 bases, with 13 bases separating them. The CDR3 is 15 amino acids. Germline CDR1 and CDR2: LGHNA and YNFKEQ. CDR3 amino acids: CASSTSTDLNTEAFF. The CDR3 coding sequence is TGTGCCAGCAGCACATCGACAGACTTGAACACTGAAGCTTTCTTT.

The chain carries TRBV28 and TRBJ2-5; TRBD1 aligns across 8 bases. Germline V gene lookup returns CDR1 MDHEN and CDR2 SYDVKM. J gave up 1 base and V 6 bases, and 7 bases lay outside the gene matches. The CDR3 has 15 amino acids. This CDR3 reads CASSPPDRAQETQYF. The CDR3 DNA follows: TGTGCCAGCAGCCCCCCGGACAGGGCCCAAGAGACCCAGTACTTC.

The rearrangement uses TRBV6-1 and TRBJ1-2, with D maybe TRBD1 (5 bases). CDR3 length equals 13 residues. The V end lost 6 bases, the J end lost 0 bases, and 8 bases lay between the germline ends. Germline V gene sequence: CDR1 MNHNS, CDR2 SASEGT. CDR3 DNA: TGTGCCAGCAGGACAGCCGCTAACTATGGCTACACCTTC. Translation gives CASRTAANYGYTF.

This rearrangement joins TRBV27 to TRBJ2-5, with no clear D. V shed 6 bases and J shed 0 bases, with 8 bases lying between them. Germline-derived CDR1 and CDR2 are MNHEY and SMNVEV (reference sequence). The CDR3 spans 13 residues. The DNA for the CDR3 is TGTGCCAGCAGATTCGTGTACCAAGAGACCCAGTACTTC. Its protein is CASRFVYQETQYF.

The rearrangement links TRBV6-4 to TRBJ2-3; a possible D gene is TRBD1 (6 bases). The germline V gene encodes CDR1 MRHNA and CDR2 SNTAGT. The V gene lost 6 bases and the J gene lost 4 bases, with 14 bases spanning the gap. The CDR3 spans 14 residues. CDR3 in amino acids: CASSARGWADTQYF. The CDR3 nucleotides are TGTGCCAGCAGCGCGAGGGGGTGGGCAGATACGCAGTATTTT.

The CDR3 DNA sequence: TGTGCCAGCAGGGGGACAGGGGACCTTTTTGGGCCCCAGCATTTT. Residues: CASRGTGDLFGPQHF. The genes are TRBV6-5 and TRBJ1-5, with 10 positions matching TRBD1. Germline V lookup: CDR1 MNHEY, CDR2 SVGAGI. V lost 6 bases to trimming and J lost 9 bases; unmatched junction nucleotides: 11. The CDR3 spans 15 residues.

The chain has TRBV7-3 and TRBJ2-3; D might be TRBD2 (5 bases). Germline assignment: CDR1 SGHTA and CDR2 FQGTGA. The CDR3 length is 13 residues. Trimming cost V 4 bases and J 2 bases, with 7 bases left between them. The CDR3: CASSSDFTDTQYF. The CDR3 DNA follows: TGTGCCAGCAGCTCGGACTTCACAGATACGCAGTATTTT.

The V call is TRBV27, the J call TRBJ1-5; D possibly corresponds to TRBD1 (5 bases). The CDR3 consists of 14 residues. The V end was cut by 5 bases, the J end by 3 bases, with 11 bases between. CDR1 is MNHEY and CDR2 is SMNVEV in the germline V gene (reference sequence). The CDR3: CASSTGRNNQPQHF. CDR3 nucleotide sequence: TGTGCCAGCAGTACAGGACGGAACAATCAGCCCCAGCATTTT.

The chain is built from TRBV7-3 and TRBJ2-3; 9 positions agree with TRBD1. The CDR3 runs to 14 residues. Germline assignment: CDR1 SGHTA and CDR2 FQGTGA. The V gene end was trimmed by 5 bases and the J gene end by 5 bases; junction bases not matched to a gene: 5. CDR3 protein: CASSLGDREDTQYF. The CDR3 coding sequence is TGTGCCAGCAGCCTCGGGGACAGGGAAGATACGCAGTATTTT.

Of note for this clone: This same CDR3 is encoded by further DNA sequences in the sample. The V gene is TRBV4-3, the J gene TRBJ2-7; D is undetermined. Germline CDR1 and CDR2: LGHNA and YSLEER. V shed 0 bases and J shed 2 bases, with 8 bases lying between them. The CDR3 has 14 amino acids. The CDR3: CASSQDSGPYEQYF. Written as DNA, the CDR3 is TGCGCCAGCAGCCAAGATTCAGGTCCCTACGAGCAGTACTTC.

The chain combines TRBV11-2 with TRBJ2-7, with TRBD1 as a possible D gene (6 bases). Germline V gene data show CDR1 as SGHAT and CDR2 as FQNNGV. Deletions cut 2 bases from V and 5 bases from J, with 10 bases between. The CDR3 consists of 13 residues. The CDR3, as DNA: TGTGCCAGCAGCTTAAGGGGGAGCCACGAGCAGTACTTC. This translates into CASSLRGSHEQYF.

V is TRBV27 and J is TRBJ2-7; 8 bases agree with TRBD1. Losses at the gene ends were 5 bases for V and 2 bases for J; bases not matched to a gene: 8. Germline CDR1 is MNHEY and CDR2 is SMNVEV (reference sequence). This CDR3 has 15 residues. This CDR3 reads CASSTSGTGPYEQYF. The CDR3 DNA reads TGTGCCAGCAGTACTTCCGGGACAGGTCCCTACGAGCAGTACTTC.

The J gene is TRBJ1-6, the V gene TRBV7-3; TRBD1 might be the D (6 bases). V gave up 1 base and J gave up 7 bases, with 8 bases separating them. Germline assignment: CDR1 SGHTA and CDR2 FQGTGA. This CDR3 is built from 14 residues. The CDR3 sequence is CASSLSQGNSPLHF. The CDR3 bases are TGTGCCAGCAGCTTAAGTCAGGGGAATTCACCCCTCCACTTT.

The V and J genes are TRBV1 and TRBJ2-1; the table assigns TRBD2, which was not confirmed against the DNA. TRBV1 is reported as a pseudogene. The CDR3 length is 15 residues. CDR3: CTSSLTRTGNNEQFF. In DNA, the CDR3 is TGCACCAGCAGCCTTACTCGGACTGGAAACAATGAGCAGTTCTTC.

V is TRBV6-6 and J is TRBJ1-1, with D possibly matching TRBD1 (5 bases). There are 12 residues in the CDR3. V was pared by 0 bases and J by 7 bases, with 6 bases between. CDR1 and CDR2 from the germline V gene are MNHNY and SVGAGI (reference sequence). Here the CDR3 reads CASSYSQGEAFF. The CDR3 DNA reads TGTGCCAGCAGTTACTCTCAGGGTGAAGCTTTCTTT.

The rearrangement links TRBV4-1 to TRBJ2-7; D gene uncertain. This CDR3 contains 13 residues. V lost 4 bases, J lost 2 bases, and 9 bases lay in between. The germline gives CDR1 MGHRA, CDR2 YSYEKL. Here the CDR3 reads CASSPDVAYEQYF. In DNA form, the CDR3 reads TGCGCCAGCAGCCCAGACGTCGCCTACGAGCAGTACTTC.

The rearrangement links TRBV23-1 to TRBJ2-7; D unclear. TRBV23-1 is an open reading frame, and its role is uncertain. V lost 4 bases to trimming and J lost 9 bases, with 25 bases between them. The CDR3 consists of 16 residues. CDR3 sequence: CASSLSGEVVHMGQYF. The CDR3 DNA sequence: TGCGCCAGCAGTCTATCGGGCGAAGTTGTTCATATGGGGCAGTACTTC.

The chain joins TRBV6-5 to TRBJ1-2; TRBD1 matches at 7 bases. V was pared by 0 bases and J by 5 bases, with 3 bases of the junction left unmatched. Germline values: CDR1 MNHEY, CDR2 SVGAGI. The CDR3 has 14 amino acids. The CDR3 protein is CASSYSDRQYGYTF. For the CDR3, the DNA is TGTGCCAGCAGTTACTCGGACAGGCAGTATGGCTACACCTTC.

The gene calls are TRBV27 and TRBJ2-1; D is ambiguous. V shed 3 bases and J shed 8 bases, with 11 bases lying between them. This CDR3 has 13 amino acids. Germline V CDR1 and CDR2: MNHEY, SMNVEV (reference sequence). The DNA of the CDR3 is TGTGCCAGCAGTTTTTCGCCTGTAGATGAGCAGTTCTTC. This gives the protein CASSFSPVDEQFF.

The DNA of the CDR3 is TGTGCCAGCAGTCTAGCGGGAGGTAACGAGCAGTACTTC. Its translation: CASSLAGGNEQYF. J is TRBJ2-7 and V is TRBV27; 11 nucleotides agree with TRBD2. This CDR3 region has 13 residues. CDR1 MNHEY and CDR2 SMNVEV come from the germline V gene (reference sequence). J lost 5 bases, V lost 5 bases, and 2 bases had no gene match.

The CDR3 here is CASSSLDGGPSTDTQYF. For the CDR3, the DNA is TGTGCCAGCAGTTCCCTAGACGGGGGACCTAGCACAGATACGCAGTATTTT. The chain employs TRBV27 and TRBJ2-3; perhaps TRBD2 as D (6 bases). V shed 4 bases and J shed 0 bases, with 17 bases lying between them. CDR3 length equals 17 residues. The germline V gene encodes CDR1 MNHEY and CDR2 SMNVEV (reference sequence).

The rearrangement joins TRBV13 to TRBJ2-7; 7 positions match TRBD2. The CDR3 has 13 amino acids. V trimming: 5 bases; J trimming: 4 bases; junction bases outside the gene matches: 5. Germline CDR1 is PRHDT and CDR2 is FYEKMQ (reference sequence). CDR3 coding DNA: TGTGCCAGCAGCCGGGACTACCCGTACGAGCAGTACTTC. As protein: CASSRDYPYEQYF.

The chain carries TRBV29-1 and TRBJ2-2, with D perhaps matching TRBD2 (6 bases). Deletions cut 6 bases from V and 5 bases from J, with 16 bases between. The length of the CDR3 is 14 residues. CDR1 and CDR2 (germline): SQVTM, ANQGSEA. The CDR3 is CSVQLADATGELFF. In nucleotides, the CDR3 is TGCAGCGTGCAACTAGCTGACGCGACCGGGGAGCTGTTTTTT.

The count of this clone is one. The chain combines TRBV5-4 with TRBJ2-3, with 7 bases matching TRBD2. J lost 6 bases, V lost 4 bases, and 8 bases had no gene match. This CDR3 comprises 14 residues. Germline values: CDR1 SGHNT, CDR2 YYREEE (reference sequence). CDR3 residues: CASSEAGRVDTQYF. The CDR3, as DNA: TGTGCCAGCAGCGAAGCGGGGCGGGTCGATACGCAGTATTTT. Drawing the rest from reference TRBV5-4 and TRBJ2-3, the complete variable domain is ETGVTQSPTHLIKTRGQQVTLRCSSQSGHNTVSWYQQALGQGPQFIFQYYREEENGRGNFPPRFSGLQFPNYSSELNVNALELDDSALYLCASSEAGRVDTQYFGPGTRLTVL.

This chain links TRBV7-9 with TRBJ1-1; D not certain. Trimming left V 2 bases short and J 5 bases short, with 6 bases between. Germline V CDR1 and CDR2: SEHNR, FQNEAQ (reference sequence). This CDR3 has 12 amino acids. CDR3 sequence (DNA): TGTGCCAGCAGCTTAACAATGACTGAAGCTTTCTTT. As protein: CASSLTMTEAFF.

V is TRBV5-1 and J is TRBJ2-6; TRBD2 matches at 9 bases. Germline V gives CDR1 SGHRS, CDR2 YFSETQ. The trim removed 4 bases at V and 4 bases at J, leaving 6 bases unmatched. CDR3 size: 16 residues. The CDR3 loop reads CASSLTGTSGANVLTF. CDR3 DNA sequence: TGCGCCAGCAGCCTGACGGGGACTAGCGGGGCCAACGTCCTGACTTTC.